This T cell receptor beta chain was recovered during a study of blood T cell repertoires in COVID-19 (dated by TCRdb to 2018 to 2021). General notes on the study: Samples from collaborators originated in the United States, Italy and Spain and spanned both the acute and convalescent phases of COVID-19. The sample metadata nearly always contained a de-identified subject ID, COVID-19 status, age in years and sex. The repertoires were released in a freely available public database intended as a resource for research on the immune response to SARS-CoV-2. Where available, HLA class I and class II types were taken from metadata supplied by the sample provider and were not determined by assay-based typing. The material from the prospective study consisted of cDNA or gDNA derived from T cells, B-cell-depleted T cells, or PBMCs. Samples were obtained from the ongoing ImmuneRACE study (first 160 participants) and from 1,254 subjects provided by 6 global collaborators. Subjects who had been exposed to COVID-19, were actively infected with it, or had recovered from it provided the deeply sampled blood TCRbeta repertoires that made up the dataset.

Spanning cysteine to phenylalanine, the CDR3 consists of 14 amino acids. Only CDR3 DNA remains: 42 bases, in frame from the first base. V lost 3 bases and J lost 3 bases, and the count of bases not matched to a germline gene is 2. Per the germline V gene (reference sequence), LGHDT is the CDR1 and YNNKEL is the CDR2. Worth noting for this clone: Its antigen specificity is not known. It has no much larger one-base neighbor in the sample; base qualities were not kept. Other DNA sequences from this sample encode an identical CDR3 as well.

Enrolling through a virtual design, the prospective study's participants ranged in age from roughly 18 to 89 years and lived across about two dozen United States geographic areas. Cohort assignment in the prospective study relied on participant-reported clinical history from a screening survey and a study questionnaire. Recovered participants in ImmuneRACE Cohort 3 were defined by two consecutive negative NP/OP PCR tests, clearance by a healthcare professional, or resolution of symptoms. In the prospective study, whole blood, serum and a nasopharyngeal or oropharyngeal swab were collected from each participant by mobile phlebotomists. Participants in the prospective study had the option to provide additional blood draws and questionnaires over a 2-month period. Before DNA extraction, prospective study blood samples were shipped either frozen or at room temperature. The immunoSEQ Assay, a bias-controlled multiplex PCR, was used to amplify TCRbeta CDR3 regions from genomic DNA. Per the authors' processing: Within the assay, amplification of reference gene primers was used to estimate how many nucleated cells each sample contained. To quantify the absolute abundance of each unique TCRbeta CDR3 rearrangement, sequence reads were collapsed and filtered. For each sample, productive Simpson clonality was calculated as the square root of Simpson's diversity index over productive rearrangements. TCRdb carries this immuneACCESS record with in-frame sequences only. Its versions omit some clonotypes, under half of them owing to an unresolved V gene in the studies checked, with the rest unexplained. The V and J calls and clone size come from that table; D and trimming were worked out from the DNA. This sample comprises some 530,000 clones, about nine tenths of them detected only once. The ten top clones hold under 9.5% of the sample.

General conclusions and limits of the study: How much clinical and demographic metadata was included differed by source and by participant, and the metadata was provided uncurated.

Rearrangement joined TRBV3-1 (or the pseudogene TRBV3-2) to TRBJ1-2; the central 9 bases match TRBD1. This receptor was obtained from a woman aged 55-75 years who had recovered from COVID-19. Specimen: PBMCs or T cells enriched from blood (not recorded which). The base sequence is TGTGCCAGCAGCCAGGGACAGGGCGACTATGGCTACACCTTC. Translated, this gives CASSQGQGDYGYTF.